The rows below give T cell receptor beta chains drawn from one sample of a study of blood T cell repertoires in COVID-19. Repertoires were generated with immunoSEQ multiplex PCR, while TCRdb's copy carries only in-frame clones and drops some. The sample includes about 250,000 clones, roughly 80% seen only once; the top ten take about 3.4%. Sequencing used PBMCs or T cells enriched from blood (not recorded which). These receptors originate from a man aged 50 or older who had recovered from COVID-19. Both conserved end residues are part of each CDR3. The D gene is left open where the match is weak. Clone sizes are given selectively: once, few, many, or a class where the clone is expanded.

. TRBD1 13 TRBJ2-7 TRBV11-3 TGTGCCAGCAGCCCGGGACAGGGGTACGAGCAGTACTTC CASSPGQGYEQYF
. . 13 TRBJ1-1 TRBV12-3/TRBV12-4 TGTGCCAGCAGTCAAGGGGGGGACACTGAAGCTTTCTTT CASSQGGDTEAFF
. . 15 TRBJ2-2 TRBV11-2 TGTGCCAGCAGCTTAGTACCGGGAGACACCGGGGAGCTGTTTTTT CASSLVPGDTGELFF
. . 13 TRBJ1-5 TRBV7-3 TGTGCCAGCAGCCTCGGGACAAATCAGCCCCAGCATTTT CASSLGTNQPQHF
few . 14 TRBJ1-1 TRBV6-5 TGTGCCAGCAGTAGGACAGTGCCGAACACTGAAGCTTTCTTT CASSRTVPNTEAFF
few . 18 TRBJ1-4 TRBV16 TGTGCCAGCAGCCAATCTATCATGAGAGAGGGTTTTAATGAAAAACTGTTTTTT CASSQSIMREGFNEKLFF
once TRBD2 12 TRBJ2-7 TRBV7-9 TGTGCCAGCAGCACTAGCGGCTACGAGCAGTACTTC CASSTSGYEQYF
. TRBD1 16 TRBJ1-2 TRBV3-1/TRBV3-2 TGTGCCAGCAGCCAAACAGGGGGCCTGCGGGGCTATGGCTACACCTTC CASSQTGGLRGYGYTF
. TRBD1 13 TRBJ2-7 TRBV12-3/TRBV12-4 TGTGCCACCGGACAGGGCCTCTCCTACGAGCAGTACTTC CATGQGLSYEQYF
. TRBD1 14 TRBJ1-5 TRBV19 TGTGCCAGTAGTATCGGGACAGGCAATCAGCCCCAGCATTTT CASSIGTGNQPQHF
. . 15 TRBJ2-5 TRBV7-3 TGTGCCAGCAGCTTAAGCGACTTCCGGAGGGAGACCCAGTACTTC CASSLSDFRRETQYF
. . 13 TRBJ1-3 TRBV25-1 TGTGCCAGCATCCCCGTTACAGGAAACACCATATATTTT CASIPVTGNTIYF
. TRBD1 15 TRBJ1-5 TRBV6-5 TGTGCCAGCAATCGGGACAGGGGGAGCAATCAGCCCCAGCATTTT CASNRDRGSNQPQHF
. TRBD1 13 TRBJ1-1 TRBV12-5 TGTGCTAGTGGTCAGGGACAGGGGGTTGAAGCTTTCTTT CASGQGQGVEAFF
. . 16 TRBJ2-1 TRBV27 TGTGCCAGCACCACCTATCTAGCCGCATCCTACAATGAGCAGTTCTTC CASTTYLAASYNEQFF
. . 11 TRBJ2-5 TRBV20-1 TGCAGTGCTAAAGAGAGGGAGAGCCAGTACTTC CSAKERESQYF
. . 17 TRBJ1-6 TRBV4-1 TGCGCCAGCAGCCAAGTTGGGGGAGGGCTCGGTAATTCACCCCTCCACTTT CASSQVGGGLGNSPLHF
. . 13 TRBJ2-7 TRBV9 TGTGCCAGCAGCCCTGGACAGTACTACGAGCAGTACTTC CASSPGQYYEQYF
few . 13 TRBJ2-7 TRBV12-3/TRBV12-4 TGTGCCAGCAGGTCTCCTGTCTCCTACGAGCAGTACTTC CASRSPVSYEQYF
. . 14 TRBJ2-1 TRBV4-3 TGCGCCAGCAGCCAAGATTTGGCGGGCAGGAAATCATTCTTC CASSQDLAGRKSFF
. TRBD2 15 TRBJ2-1 TRBV9 TGTGCCAGCACCCCGGGGGAGACTAGCTTGTTTGAGCAGTTCTTC CASTPGETSLFEQFF
. . 15 TRBJ1-6 TRBV4-3 TGCGCCAGCAGCCAAGATACAGGGTCGGATTCACCCCTCCACTTT CASSQDTGSDSPLHF
. . 14 TRBJ1-3 TRBV19 TGTGCCAGTAGTATGACAGTCTCTGGAAACACCATATATTTT CASSMTVSGNTIYF
. . 14 TRBJ1-4 TRBV30 TGTGCCTGGAGTGTACGGGGGAGTGGGGAAAAACTGTTTTTT CAWSVRGSGEKLFF
. . 15 TRBJ1-4 TRBV28 TGTGCCAGCAGTACCACCGGAGGGTCGGGTGAAAAACTGTTTTTT CASSTTGGSGEKLFF
. TRBD2 16 TRBJ2-2 TRBV5-4 TGTGCCTACAAACTAGCGGGAGGCCCAAACACCGGGGAGCTGTTTTTT CAYKLAGGPNTGELFF
. . 15 TRBJ1-5 TRBV5-6 TGTGCCAGCAGCTTGTTCGGGAACCTACGTTCGGCCCAGCATTTT CASSLFGNLRSAQHF
. TRBD2 13 TRBJ2-2 TRBV30 TGTGCCTGGAACGGGGGGTTGGACGGGGAGCTGTTTTTT CAWNGGLDGELFF
. TRBD1 13 TRBJ2-7 TRBV27 TGTGCCAGCAGTCTAGGGACAGGGTCTGAGCAGTACTTC CASSLGTGSEQYF
few TRBD1 13 TRBJ2-2 TRBV25-1 TGTGCCAGCCGGGACAGGGTCGCCGGGGAGCTGTTTTTT CASRDRVAGELFF
. . 13 TRBJ2-4 TRBV2 TGTGCCAGCATGCGGATCCCCAAAAACATTCAGTACTTC CASMRIPKNIQYF
once TRBD1 13 TRBJ1-5 TRBV10-2 TGCGCCAGTGGGACAGGGGTGGTTGAGGCCCAGCATTTT CASGTGVVEAQHF
. . 13 TRBJ2-7 TRBV18 TGTGCCAGCTCACCAGGGACACCCTACGAGCAGTACTTC CASSPGTPYEQYF
. . 13 TRBJ1-5 TRBV6-1 TGTGCCAGCAGTGAAGTGTTCGATCAGCCCCAGCATTTT CASSEVFDQPQHF
. . 13 TRBJ2-1 TRBV20-1 TGCAGTGCTAGTCGGCCTCCGGGCAATGAGCAGTTCTTC CSASRPPGNEQFF
. TRBD2 15 TRBJ2-3 TRBV11-2 TGTGCCAGCAGCCTGACTAGCGGGTGGGCAGATACGCAGTATTTT CASSLTSGWADTQYF
. . 19 TRBJ1-2 TRBV13 TGTGCCAGCAGCTTAGCCCTCCGGGGTTTAGAGAGAAGGGACTATGGCTACACCTTC CASSLALRGLERRDYGYTF
. . 13 TRBJ1-1 TRBV19 TGTGCCAGCAAAACAGGGCCCGACACTGAAGCTTTCTTT CASKTGPDTEAFF
. TRBD1 15 TRBJ2-3 TRBV19 TGTGCCAGTAGTAGACAGGGGGCTAGCACAGATACGCAGTATTTT CASSRQGASTDTQYF
. . 14 TRBJ1-2 TRBV12-5 TGTGCTAGTGGTTTTCCAGGGATCCCCTATGGCTACACCTTC CASGFPGIPYGYTF
few . 15 TRBJ2-7 TRBV25-1 TGTGCCAGCAGTGAATATGGCGCAGGCTCCTACGAGCAGTACTTC CASSEYGAGSYEQYF
. TRBD2 16 TRBJ2-3 TRBV5-1 TGCGCCAGCAGCTTGGCCGGTACTAGCGGCACAGATACGCAGTATTTT CASSLAGTSGTDTQYF
. TRBD2 16 TRBJ2-1 TRBV9 TGTGCCAGCAGCGCCGCCGGGACTAGCTTCTACAATGAGCAGTTCTTC CASSAAGTSFYNEQFF
once . 13 TRBJ1-2 TRBV30 TGTGCCTGGAGCGGGGACTCGGGCTATGGCTACACCTTC CAWSGDSGYGYTF
. . 20 TRBJ2-4 TRBV2 TGTGCCAGCAGTGAACCCCGGACAGCCGGGTTGGGATTTGGCAAAAACATTCAGTACTTC CASSEPRTAGLGFGKNIQYF
. . 15 TRBJ2-7 TRBV6-2/TRBV6-3 TGTGCCAGCAGTTCCCCCGGGATAAGCTCCTACGAGCAGTACTTC CASSSPGISSYEQYF
. TRBD2 17 TRBJ2-1 TRBV2 TGTGCCAGCAGTCCTTCAAGGGCGGGAGGCCGGTCGAATGAGCAGTTCTTC CASSPSRAGGRSNEQFF
. TRBD1 14 TRBJ2-5 TRBV19 TGTGCCACCCGGACAGGGGGCTTCCCGGAGACCCAGTACTTC CATRTGGFPETQYF
few TRBD1 14 TRBJ2-7 TRBV7-8 TGTGCCAGCAGCTTAGGGACAGGGAATTACGAGCAGTACTTC CASSLGTGNYEQYF
. TRBD2 18 TRBJ2-6 TRBV5-5 TGTGCCAGCAGCTTGGAGGCTAGCGGTGTCTCTGGGGCCAACGTCCTGACTTTC CASSLEASGVSGANVLTF
. . 13 TRBJ1-5 TRBV7-3 TGTGCCAGCAGCTTAGGACAGAATCAGCCCCAGCATTTT CASSLGQNQPQHF
. . 13 TRBJ1-3 TRBV30 TGTGCCGGGTCAGAGTTGCGGGGGGACACCATATATTTT CAGSELRGDTIYF
. . 14 TRBJ2-1 TRBV6-5 TGTGCCAGCAGTAGATACAGGGATACCAATGAGCAGTTCTTC CASSRYRDTNEQFF
. . 16 TRBJ2-6 TRBV10-3 TGTGCCATCAGTGACCCCTTGTGGCGGGGGGCCAACGTCCTGACTTTC CAISDPLWRGANVLTF
. . 11 TRBJ2-7 TRBV13 TGTGCCAGCAGCTTACGGGGCGAGCAGTACTTC CASSLRGEQYF
. . 14 TRBJ2-1 TRBV28 TGTGCCAGCAGTTTATTCGGCCAGGGGAATGAGCAGTTCTTC CASSLFGQGNEQFF
. TRBD1 15 TRBJ1-5 TRBV2 TGTGCCAGCAGTTACAGGGGAAGGCTAAATCAGCCCCAGCATTTT CASSYRGRLNQPQHF
few . 19 TRBJ1-5 TRBV5-8 TGTGCCAGCAGCCAACACCCGGGCTGGGGCGCGGATGGCAATCAGCCCCAGCATTTT CASSQHPGWGADGNQPQHF
. TRBD1 13 TRBJ1-1 TRBV19 TGTGCCAGTAGTATTCAACGGGACAGCGAAGCTTTCTTT CASSIQRDSEAFF
. TRBD1 15 TRBJ1-2 TRBV19 TGTGCCAGTAGTACCCGACAGGGAAGGGGCTATGGCTACACCTTC CASSTRQGRGYGYTF